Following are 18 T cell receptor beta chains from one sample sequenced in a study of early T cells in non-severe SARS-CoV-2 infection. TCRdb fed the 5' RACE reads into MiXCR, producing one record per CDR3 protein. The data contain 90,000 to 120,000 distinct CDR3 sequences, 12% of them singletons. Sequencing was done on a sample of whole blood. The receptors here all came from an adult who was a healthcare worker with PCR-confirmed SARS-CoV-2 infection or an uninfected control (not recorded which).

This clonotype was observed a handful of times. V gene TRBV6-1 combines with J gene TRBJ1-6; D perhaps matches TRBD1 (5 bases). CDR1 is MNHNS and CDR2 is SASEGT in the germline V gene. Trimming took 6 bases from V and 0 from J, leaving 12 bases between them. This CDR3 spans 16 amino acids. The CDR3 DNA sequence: TGTGCCAGCAGCTCTCCAGGGAGCTCCTATAATTCACCCCTCCACTTT. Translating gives CASSSPGSSYNSPLHF.

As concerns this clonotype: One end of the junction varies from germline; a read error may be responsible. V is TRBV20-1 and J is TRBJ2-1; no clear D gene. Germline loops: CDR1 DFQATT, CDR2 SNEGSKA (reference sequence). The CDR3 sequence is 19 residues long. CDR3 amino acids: CSASKVPAPGRLTYKEQFF. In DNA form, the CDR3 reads TGCAGTGCTAGCAAGGTTCCGGCCCCAGGTCGCCTAACCTACAAGGAGCAGTTCTTC.

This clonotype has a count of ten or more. As DNA, the CDR3 is TGTGCCAGCAGTTACCACTTCGGGGACGGCAATGAGCAGTTCTTC. Translating gives CASSYHFGDGNEQFF. The V and J genes are TRBV6-5 and TRBJ2-1; D could derive from TRBD1 or TRBD2 (5 bases each). Deletions cut 2 bases from V and 6 bases from J, with 14 bases between. The germline gives CDR1 MNHEY, CDR2 SVGAGI. This CDR3 is built from 15 residues.

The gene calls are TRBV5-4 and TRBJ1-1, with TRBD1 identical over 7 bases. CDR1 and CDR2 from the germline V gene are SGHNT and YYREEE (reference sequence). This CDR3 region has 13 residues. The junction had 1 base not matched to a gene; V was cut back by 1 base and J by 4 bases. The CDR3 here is CASSLTGATEAFF. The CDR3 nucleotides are TGTGCCAGCAGCTTGACAGGGGCCACTGAAGCTTTCTTT.

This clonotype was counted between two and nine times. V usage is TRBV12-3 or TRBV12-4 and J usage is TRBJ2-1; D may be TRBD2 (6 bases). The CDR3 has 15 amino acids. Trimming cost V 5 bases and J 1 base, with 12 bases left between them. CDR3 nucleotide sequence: TGTGCCAGCAGTCGCGGGACGCCGTCCTACAATGAGCAGTTCTTC. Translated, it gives CASSRGTPSYNEQFF.

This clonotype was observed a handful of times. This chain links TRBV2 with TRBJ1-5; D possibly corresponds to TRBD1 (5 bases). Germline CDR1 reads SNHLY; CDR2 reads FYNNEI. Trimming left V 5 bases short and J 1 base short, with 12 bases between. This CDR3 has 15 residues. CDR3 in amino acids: CASSSGSLSNQPQHF. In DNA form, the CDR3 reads TGTGCCAGCAGTTCAGGGTCCCTAAGCAATCAGCCCCAGCATTTT.

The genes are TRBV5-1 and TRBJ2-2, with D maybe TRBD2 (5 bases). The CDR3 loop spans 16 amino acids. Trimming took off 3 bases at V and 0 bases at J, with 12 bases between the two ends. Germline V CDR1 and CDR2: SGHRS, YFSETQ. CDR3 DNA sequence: TGCGCCAGCAGCTCTCGGACTGCCGCGAACACCGGGGAGCTGTTTTTT. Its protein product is CASSSRTAANTGELFF. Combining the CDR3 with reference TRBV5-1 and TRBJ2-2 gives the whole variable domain KAGVTQTPRYLIKTRGQQVTLSCSPISGHRSVSWYQQTPGQGLQFLFEYFSETQRNKGNFPGRFSGRQFSNSRSEMNVSTLELGDSALYLCASSSRTAANTGELFFGEGSRLTVL.

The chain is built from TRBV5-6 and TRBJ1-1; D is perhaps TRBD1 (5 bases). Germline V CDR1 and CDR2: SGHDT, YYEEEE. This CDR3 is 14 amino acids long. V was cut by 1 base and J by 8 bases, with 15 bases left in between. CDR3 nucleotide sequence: TGTGCCAGCAGCTTGTTGGCAGGGAAACGGGAAGCTTTCTTT. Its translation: CASSLLAGKREAFF.

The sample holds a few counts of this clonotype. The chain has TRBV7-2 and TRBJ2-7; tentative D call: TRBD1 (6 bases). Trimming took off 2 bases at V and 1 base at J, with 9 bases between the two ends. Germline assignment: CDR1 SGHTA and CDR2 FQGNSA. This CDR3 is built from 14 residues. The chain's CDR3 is CASSLYQGSYEQYF. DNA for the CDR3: TGTGCCAGCAGCTTATATCAGGGGTCCTACGAGCAGTACTTC.

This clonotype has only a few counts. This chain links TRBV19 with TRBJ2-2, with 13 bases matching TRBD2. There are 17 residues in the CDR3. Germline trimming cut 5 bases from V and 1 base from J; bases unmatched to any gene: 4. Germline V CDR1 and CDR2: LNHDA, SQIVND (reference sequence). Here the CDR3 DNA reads TGTGCCAGTAGTCCGGGACTAGCGGGACTGAACACCGGGGAGCTGTTTTTT. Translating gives CASSPGLAGLNTGELFF.

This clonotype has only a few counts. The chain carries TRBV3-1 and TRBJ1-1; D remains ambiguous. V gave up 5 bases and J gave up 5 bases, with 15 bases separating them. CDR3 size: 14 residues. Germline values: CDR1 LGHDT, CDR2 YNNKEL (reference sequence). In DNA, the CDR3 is TGTGCCAGCAGCTCCCGCGTTCCGGGGACTGAAGCTTTCTTT. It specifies CASSSRVPGTEAFF. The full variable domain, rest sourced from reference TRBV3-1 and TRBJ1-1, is DTAVSQTPKYLVTQMGNDKSIKCEQNLGHDTMYWYKQDSKKFLKIMFSYNNKELIINETVPNRFSPKSPDKAHLNLHINSLELGDSAVYFCASSSRVPGTEAFFGQGTRLTVV.

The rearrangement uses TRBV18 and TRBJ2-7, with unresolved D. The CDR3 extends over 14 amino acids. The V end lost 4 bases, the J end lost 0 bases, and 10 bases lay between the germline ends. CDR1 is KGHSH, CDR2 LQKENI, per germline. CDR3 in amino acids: CASSRLQDSYEQYF. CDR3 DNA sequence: TGTGCCAGCTCACGCCTCCAGGACTCCTACGAGCAGTACTTC.

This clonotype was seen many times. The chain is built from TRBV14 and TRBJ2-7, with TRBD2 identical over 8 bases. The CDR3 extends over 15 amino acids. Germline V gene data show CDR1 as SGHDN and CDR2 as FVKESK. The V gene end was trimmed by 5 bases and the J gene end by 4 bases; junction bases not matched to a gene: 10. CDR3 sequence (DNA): TGTGCCAGCAGCAGGGGCACAGCGGGAGTGTACGAGCAGTACTTC. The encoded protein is CASSRGTAGVYEQYF.

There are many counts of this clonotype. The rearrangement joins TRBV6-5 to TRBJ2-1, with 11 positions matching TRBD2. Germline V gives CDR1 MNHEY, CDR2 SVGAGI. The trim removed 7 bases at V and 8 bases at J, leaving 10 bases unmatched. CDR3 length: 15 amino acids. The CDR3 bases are TGTGCCAGCACCAAACTAGCGGGAGCTACAGATGAGCAGTTCTTC. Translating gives CASTKLAGATDEQFF.

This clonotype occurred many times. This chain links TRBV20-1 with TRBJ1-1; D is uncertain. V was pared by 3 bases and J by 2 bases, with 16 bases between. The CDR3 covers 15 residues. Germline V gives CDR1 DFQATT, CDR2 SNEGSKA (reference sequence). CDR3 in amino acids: CSARRPKAKNTEAFF. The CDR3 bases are TGCAGTGCTAGGAGGCCCAAGGCCAAAAACACTGAAGCTTTCTTT.

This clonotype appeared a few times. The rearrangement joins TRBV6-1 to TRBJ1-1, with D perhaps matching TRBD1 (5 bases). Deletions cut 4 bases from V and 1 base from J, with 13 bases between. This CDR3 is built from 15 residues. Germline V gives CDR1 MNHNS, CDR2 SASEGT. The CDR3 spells CASSGQRKQNTEAFF. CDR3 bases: TGTGCCAGCAGTGGACAGAGGAAACAGAACACTGAAGCTTTCTTT.

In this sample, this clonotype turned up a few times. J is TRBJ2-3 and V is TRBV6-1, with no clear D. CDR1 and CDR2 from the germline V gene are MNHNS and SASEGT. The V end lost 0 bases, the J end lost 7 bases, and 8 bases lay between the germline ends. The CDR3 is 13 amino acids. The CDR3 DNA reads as TGTGCCAGCAGTGAAGCGCCGACGTATACGCAGTATTTT. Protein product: CASSEAPTYTQYF.

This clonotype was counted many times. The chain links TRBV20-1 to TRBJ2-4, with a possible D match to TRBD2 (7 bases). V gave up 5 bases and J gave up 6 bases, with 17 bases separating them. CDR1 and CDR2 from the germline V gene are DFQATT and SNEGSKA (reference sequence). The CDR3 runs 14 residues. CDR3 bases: TGCAGTGCTCCTCCGCCAGGGGAGGGAAACATTCAGTACTTC. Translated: CSAPPPGEGNIQYF.